The clone carrying this TCR beta chain was seen a single time. This specimen belongs to a study of shared clonotypes between healthy human individuals. Selected positively for CCR7 and CD45RO-negative, naive CD8 cells excluded terminally differentiated effector memory CD45RA+ cells. All donors were Caucasian adults living in Nashville, Tennessee. TCRdb's copy holds only in-frame clones and misses some; the assay was immunoSEQ multiplex PCR. Here the sample spans about 580,000 clones, roughly 98% being singletons. The V and J ends lost 6 bases and 8 bases, in that order; junction bases with no gene match: 8. This CDR3 spans 15 amino acids. CDR1 is SEHNR, CDR2 FQNEAQ, per germline (reference sequence).

V and J are TRBV7-9 and TRBJ2-1, with TRBD2 matching 12 bases. The sequence derives from a man aged 30-40 years in good health. The specimen sequenced was naive CD8+ T cells sorted from blood. The CDR3 here is CASSPGLAGSDEQFF. CDR3 nucleotides: TGTGCCAGCAGTCCCGGACTAGCGGGATCGGATGAGCAGTTCTTC.